A selection of T cell receptor beta chains follows, all from one sample in a study of Graves' ophthalmopathy and Graves' hyperthyroidism. MiXCR, applied by TCRdb to the multiplex PCR reads, yields one record per CDR3 protein. In the table there are 740,000 or so distinct CDR3 sequences, 40% of which are singletons. Source material: peripheral blood. The receptors were sampled from an adult man with Graves' ophthalmopathy. The CDR3 runs from the conserved cysteine through the conserved F or W. The order of the fields is D gene, clone size, V gene, J gene, CDR3 protein, CDR3 DNA. D genes are given only for firm matches. Size values are once, few and many counts, or a class for expanded clones, and some rows have none.

D gene: TRBD1; clone size: NA; V gene: TRBV20-1; J gene: TRBJ2-2; CDR3 protein: CSARGGTGVWIGELFF; CDR3 DNA: TGCAGTGCTAGAGGAGGGACAGGGGTTTGGATCGGGGAGCTGTTTTTT
D gene: NA; clone size: few; V gene: TRBV28; J gene: TRBJ1-1; CDR3 protein: CASADSPTEAFF; CDR3 DNA: TGTGCCAGCGCCGACAGCCCCACTGAAGCTTTCTTT
D gene: TRBD2; clone size: once; V gene: TRBV7-6; J gene: TRBJ2-5; CDR3 protein: CASSLGPAGVETQYF; CDR3 DNA: TGTGCCAGCAGCTTAGGTCCAGCGGGAGTGGAGACCCAGTACTTC
D gene: TRBD1; clone size: NA; V gene: TRBV7-2; J gene: TRBJ1-5; CDR3 protein: CAWSVATGVDNQPQHF; CDR3 DNA: TGTGCCTGGAGTGTCGCGACAGGGGTGGACAATCAGCCCCAGCATTTT
D gene: NA; clone size: NA; V gene: TRBV7-9; J gene: TRBJ2-3; CDR3 protein: CATSLDRQNTQYF; CDR3 DNA: TGTGCCACCAGCTTAGATCGGCAGAATACGCAGTATTTT
D gene: TRBD1; clone size: NA; V gene: TRBV20-1; J gene: TRBJ1-5; CDR3 protein: CSARDNIGTGTQPQHF; CDR3 DNA: TGCAGTGCTAGAGATAATATCGGGACAGGGACTCAGCCCCAGCATTTT
D gene: NA; clone size: NA; V gene: TRBV25-1; J gene: TRBJ1-2; CDR3 protein: CASSCGQGYTF; CDR3 DNA: TGTGCCAGCAGTTGCGGGCAGGGCTACACCTTC
D gene: NA; clone size: NA; V gene: TRBV10-3; J gene: TRBJ1-1; CDR3 protein: CAISGNRFMNTEAFF; CDR3 DNA: TGTGCCATCAGTGGGAACAGGTTCATGAACACTGAAGCTTTCTTT
D gene: TRBD2; clone size: NA; V gene: TRBV25-1; J gene: TRBJ2-3; CDR3 protein: CASSENSGITDTQYF; CDR3 DNA: TGTGCCAGCAGTGAAAATAGCGGGATCACAGATACGCAGTATTTT
D gene: NA; clone size: NA; V gene: TRBV5-1; J gene: TRBJ1-6; CDR3 protein: CASSVRVPSSNSPLHF; CDR3 DNA: TGCGCCAGCAGCGTCAGGGTACCCTCCTCAAATTCACCCCTCCACTTT
D gene: TRBD1; clone size: NA; V gene: TRBV20-1; J gene: TRBJ1-6; CDR3 protein: CSAKGGISPLHF; CDR3 DNA: TGCAGTGCTAAAGGGGGCATTTCACCCCTCCACTTT
D gene: NA; clone size: few; V gene: TRBV20-1; J gene: TRBJ2-7; CDR3 protein: CSAPGQAYEQYF; CDR3 DNA: TGCAGTGCACCGGGACAAGCCTACGAGCAGTACTTC
D gene: NA; clone size: many; V gene: TRBV10-2; J gene: TRBJ1-1; CDR3 protein: CASSSPGPLGEAFF; CDR3 DNA: TGCGCCAGCAGTTCACCGGGGCCACTGGGTGAAGCTTTCTTT
D gene: NA; clone size: NA; V gene: TRBV2; J gene: TRBJ2-7; CDR3 protein: CASSHIVGLATSYEQYF; CDR3 DNA: TGTGCCAGCAGCCACATTGTGGGGCTAGCGACTTCCTACGAGCAGTACTTC
D gene: NA; clone size: NA; V gene: TRBV19; J gene: TRBJ1-5; CDR3 protein: CASNSRESQPQHF; CDR3 DNA: TGTGCCAGTAATTCCAGGGAGAGTCAGCCCCAGCATTTT
D gene: NA; clone size: NA; V gene: TRBV4-3; J gene: TRBJ2-5; CDR3 protein: CASSQDGTGVGGETQYF; CDR3 DNA: TGCGCCAGCAGCCAAGATGGCACGGGGGTCGGGGGAGAGACCCAGTACTTC
D gene: NA; clone size: NA; V gene: TRBV6-4; J gene: TRBJ1-2; CDR3 protein: CASSEGQGNYGYTF; CDR3 DNA: TGTGCCAGCAGTGAAGGTCAGGGGAACTATGGCTACACCTTC
D gene: NA; clone size: few; V gene: TRBV20-1; J gene: TRBJ2-2; CDR3 protein: CSAKTANTGELFF; CDR3 DNA: TGCAGTGCCAAGACAGCGAACACCGGGGAGCTGTTTTTT
D gene: TRBD2; clone size: few; V gene: TRBV10-3; J gene: TRBJ2-2; CDR3 protein: CAISDTLAGVTGELFF; CDR3 DNA: TGTGCCATCAGTGATACTCTAGCGGGGGTCACCGGGGAGCTGTTTTTT
D gene: NA; clone size: few; V gene: TRBV4-1; J gene: TRBJ2-5; CDR3 protein: CASRLRGVGKETQYF; CDR3 DNA: TGCGCCAGCCGACTTCGAGGGGTAGGAAAAGAGACCCAGTACTTC
D gene: TRBD2; clone size: NA; V gene: TRBV20-1; J gene: TRBJ2-5; CDR3 protein: CSARDLGLAVSQETQYF; CDR3 DNA: TGCAGTGCTAGAGATCTCGGTCTAGCGGTCTCACAAGAGACCCAGTACTTC
D gene: TRBD1; clone size: NA; V gene: TRBV5-1; J gene: TRBJ2-5; CDR3 protein: CASRQMNRGKETQYF; CDR3 DNA: TGTGCCAGCAGGCAGATGAACAGGGGAAAAGAGACCCAGTACTTC
D gene: TRBD2; clone size: NA; V gene: TRBV29-1; J gene: TRBJ2-6; CDR3 protein: CSVGGDNVLTF; CDR3 DNA: TGCAGCGTGGGGGGGGACAACGTCCTGACTTTC
D gene: NA; clone size: NA; V gene: TRBV10-3; J gene: TRBJ2-5; CDR3 protein: CAITEGRQETQYF; CDR3 DNA: TGTGCCATCACTGAAGGCAGGCAAGAGACCCAGTACTTC
D gene: NA; clone size: NA; V gene: TRBV9; J gene: TRBJ1-4; CDR3 protein: CASSQQGGFEKLFF; CDR3 DNA: TGTGCCAGCAGCCAACAGGGAGGGTTTGAAAAACTGTTTTTT
D gene: TRBD1; clone size: NA; V gene: TRBV14; J gene: TRBJ1-3; CDR3 protein: CASSHCRGGTEGNTIYF; CDR3 DNA: TGTGCCAGCAGCCACTGCCGGGGAGGGACAGAAGGAAACACCATATATTTT
D gene: NA; clone size: NA; V gene: TRBV7-2; J gene: TRBJ2-5; CDR3 protein: CASSFVGYDPF; CDR3 DNA: TGCGCCAGCAGCTTTGTGGGATATGATCCTTTC
D gene: NA; clone size: NA; V gene: TRBV20-1; J gene: TRBJ1-6; CDR3 protein: CSARARFGWYGSNSPLHF; CDR3 DNA: TGCAGTGCTAGAGCCCGTTTTGGGTGGTACGGGTCCAATTCACCCCTCCACTTT
D gene: TRBD1; clone size: many; V gene: TRBV19; J gene: TRBJ2-6; CDR3 protein: CASSIKGQGSSGANVLTF; CDR3 DNA: TGTGCCAGTAGTATTAAGGGACAGGGGAGCTCTGGGGCCAACGTCCTGACTTTC
D gene: NA; clone size: NA; V gene: TRBV25-1; J gene: TRBJ2-5; CDR3 protein: CASSMFPTMETQYF; CDR3 DNA: TGTGCCAGCAGTATGTTCCCTACCATGGAGACCCAGTACTTC
D gene: NA; clone size: NA; V gene: TRBV7-9; J gene: TRBJ1-4; CDR3 protein: CASSQGDGGSIRLFF; CDR3 DNA: TGTGCCAGCAGCCAAGGGGACGGTGGGTCGATTCGACTGTTTTTT
D gene: TRBD2; clone size: NA; V gene: TRBV7-9; J gene: TRBJ2-2; CDR3 protein: CASSPSGGYTGELFF; CDR3 DNA: TGTGCCAGCAGCCCCAGCGGGGGATACACCGGGGAGCTGTTTTTT
D gene: NA; clone size: NA; V gene: TRBV20-1; J gene: TRBJ2-7; CDR3 protein: CSARPWDTTYEQYF; CDR3 DNA: TGCAGTGCTAGACCCTGGGACACAACCTACGAGCAGTACTTC
D gene: TRBD1; clone size: once; V gene: TRBV2; J gene: TRBJ1-5; CDR3 protein: CASRAGTGTSNQPQHF; CDR3 DNA: TGTGCCAGCAGAGCCGGGACAGGGACTAGCAATCAGCCCCAGCATTTT
D gene: NA; clone size: many; V gene: TRBV10-3; J gene: TRBJ2-7; CDR3 protein: CAISESSSFEQYF; CDR3 DNA: TGTGCCATCAGTGAGTCCAGTTCCTTCGAGCAGTACTTC
D gene: TRBD1; clone size: once; V gene: TRBV20-1; J gene: TRBJ2-7; CDR3 protein: CSARGTGPNLYEQYF; CDR3 DNA: TGCAGTGCTAGGGGGACAGGCCCTAACCTCTACGAGCAGTACTTC
D gene: NA; clone size: few; V gene: TRBV10-3; J gene: TRBJ2-5; CDR3 protein: CASSYSSTANQETQYF; CDR3 DNA: TGTGCCAGCAGTTACTCTTCGACCGCAAATCAAGAGACCCAGTACTTC
D gene: TRBD2; clone size: few; V gene: TRBV9; J gene: TRBJ2-7; CDR3 protein: CAWSVTSGSSEQYF; CDR3 DNA: TGTGCCTGGAGTGTAACTAGCGGGTCCTCCGAGCAGTACTTC
D gene: NA; clone size: NA; V gene: TRBV25-1; J gene: TRBJ1-1; CDR3 protein: CASSSSQTGGVAFF; CDR3 DNA: TGTGCCAGCAGTTCCTCGCAGACAGGAGGAGTAGCTTTCTTT
D gene: NA; clone size: few; V gene: TRBV14; J gene: TRBJ2-7; CDR3 protein: CASSLQNGPYEQYF; CDR3 DNA: TGTGCCAGCAGCTTACAAAACGGCCCCTACGAGCAGTACTTC
D gene: TRBD1; clone size: NA; V gene: TRBV15; J gene: TRBJ2-5; CDR3 protein: CATSSPGTGLQETQYF; CDR3 DNA: TGTGCCACCAGCTCACCGGGGACAGGCCTCCAAGAGACCCAGTACTTC
D gene: TRBD2; clone size: many; V gene: TRBV7-9; J gene: TRBJ2-7; CDR3 protein: CASSSAGTSANYEQYF; CDR3 DNA: TGTGCCAGCAGCTCAGCCGGGACTAGCGCGAACTACGAGCAGTACTTC
D gene: NA; clone size: NA; V gene: TRBV29-1; J gene: TRBJ1-1; CDR3 protein: CSVAPGQNTEAFF; CDR3 DNA: TGCAGCGTTGCTCCGGGACAGAACACTGAAGCTTTCTTT
D gene: TRBD1; clone size: NA; V gene: TRBV24-1; J gene: TRBJ2-7; CDR3 protein: CATSDPGTGGCFGIYEQYF; CDR3 DNA: TGTGCCACCAGTGATCCCGGGACAGGGGGCTGCTTTGGGATCTACGAGCAGTACTTC
D gene: TRBD1; clone size: NA; V gene: TRBV29-1; J gene: TRBJ1-5; CDR3 protein: CSVELGTGTSGQPQHF; CDR3 DNA: TGCAGCGTTGAACTCGGGACAGGGACATCGGGTCAGCCCCAGCATTTT
D gene: NA; clone size: many; V gene: TRBV10-3; J gene: TRBJ2-5; CDR3 protein: CAISVDRQETQYF; CDR3 DNA: TGTGCCATCAGTGTGGACAGACAAGAGACCCAGTACTTC
D gene: TRBD1; clone size: NA; V gene: TRBV10-3; J gene: TRBJ2-7; CDR3 protein: CAISEGTGLLEQYF; CDR3 DNA: TGTGCCATCAGCGAGGGGACAGGGTTGCTCGAGCAGTACTTC
D gene: NA; clone size: many; V gene: TRBV7-9; J gene: TRBJ1-5; CDR3 protein: CASSLLGRGQPQHF; CDR3 DNA: TGTGCCAGCAGCTTATTAGGTAGGGGACAGCCCCAGCATTTT